This TCR beta chain originates from a study of blood T cell repertoires in COVID-19. Study details: The cDNA or gDNA used as material had been derived from T cells, B-cell-depleted T cells, or PBMCs.

How the authors handled the data: Estimates of nucleated cell counts were drawn from the amplification of reference gene primers. Method: immunoSEQ multiplex PCR; TCRdb's copy keeps in-frame clones and lacks some. V, J and clone size are those of that table, while D and trimming were read from the DNA. Here the sample spans roughly 250,000 clones, over 80% being singletons. Germline assignment: CDR1 MGHDK and CDR2 SYGVNS. V was shortened by 5 bases and J by 6 bases, with 7 bases between the two germline ends. This CDR3 spans 11 amino acids. The chain couples TRBV25-1 to TRBJ1-2, with D hard to call. The sample consisted of peripheral blood. The source is a woman in her thirties or forties with acute or convalescent COVID-19. The CDR3 sequence is CASSWADGYTF. CDR3 sequence (DNA): TGTGCCAGCAGTTGGGCAGATGGCTACACCTTC.